This TCR beta chain appears in the sequencing data of a study of cytomegalovirus exposure and HLA in healthy donors (dated by TCRdb to 2015 to 2018). In terms of the full investigation: In an earlier analysis of 550 to 750 of the donors, 250 to 350 Gb of sequence data and 90 million to 120 million unique TCR beta sequences from some 170 million T cells were reported. Every repertoire in the discovery cohort had been generated on one and the same sequencing platform. In the later analysis, no new phenotypic data were used to find candidate immune exposures; instead, reliance was placed on TCR beta sequences and their occurrence across donors. Typing coverage differed by locus: A, B, C, DRB1 and DQB1 were typed in about 620-640 donors, DQA1 in roughly 500, DPA1 in over 600, and DPB1 in 472. Among the roughly 430 genotyped donors, around 81% belonged to the genetic ancestry cluster associated with self-reported Caucasian donors. A handful of DR-DQ haplotypes were handled as single units for association and clustering because linkage in the cohort was strong. The T cell repertoires of 666 subjects were profiled by immunosequencing and related to cytomegalovirus serostatus. A later genetic analysis used genome-wide SNP genotypes for about 60% of the roughly 700 donors, treating that subset as a discovery cohort. In addition to the first cohort of 666 subjects, a separate validation cohort of around 110 different subjects was used. Class I and class II HLA loci were covered by the typing at four-digit resolution. The study combined high-throughput TCR immunosequencing, statistical association of individual TCRs with disease status, and machine learning to predict cytomegalovirus infection status. In a later analysis, previously published TCR beta repertoires from 500 to 750 donors were re-analyzed and high-resolution HLA genotyping was added so that TCR occurrence patterns could be studied. To decide whether each TCR beta V gene segment behaved as functional or pseudogenic, an earlier analysis of fewer than 750 of the donors relied on high-throughput TCR beta sequencing. The study was designed to test whether signatures of past pathogen exposure could be identified by cataloging public T cell receptors. Roughly 290 gigabases of sequencing data and 75 million to 85 million unique TCR sequences made up an early release that covered some 640 HLA-typed donors. Donor age, sex, ethnicity and CMV serostatus were compiled alongside the repertoire data. Among approximately 370 genotyped donors of the cohort, an average of about 220,000 unique TCR beta nucleotide sequences was sequenced per donor, of which about 18% were non-productive. Overall results and qualifications from the work: A few of the identified cytomegalovirus-associated TCR beta chains were confirmed in vitro to be specific for cytomegalovirus antigens. Because the 87-base-pair reads could not distinguish some IMGT-functional V segments, including TRBV6-2 and TRBV6-3, those segments were excluded. Approximately 18 rarely observed V segments, including chromosome 9 orphons, were excluded from the earlier analysis of just under 600 of the donors because counts were too low. Most TCR sequences were seen in very few donors, while some public TCRs were found in many individuals. The authors suggested that the approach could potentially be generalized to other disease states and immunological phenotypes. The sequencing pipeline was judged likely to have produced a cluster of highly shared sequence variants as a technical artifact. Because HLA typing was unavailable for some donors at each locus, only the typed subset was used in association tests. In an earlier analysis of fewer than 750 of the donors, most TCR beta V segments were observed in productive rearrangements about 90% or about 30% of the time, broadly matching IMGT annotations. Assigning TCR associations to individual alleles was difficult when HLA alleles, especially DR and DQ, strongly co-occurred. Sequencing depth was assumed to be roughly uniform across donors in the presence/absence analyses, though that assumption may not hold. A further reported finding was that TCR beta sequences accurately predicted the HLA-A and HLA-B alleles for most subjects in the first cohort. In the study, around 150 TCR beta chains were listed as associated with cytomegalovirus. The classifier was reported to diagnose cytomegalovirus status with high specificity and sensitivity in both the original cohort and the validation cohort. A later analysis found that TCR association rates varied across HLA loci, with DRB1 alleles showing the most associated TCRs and HLA-C alleles the fewest. The only immune exposure information available for the cohort was CMV serostatus. V-gene and J-gene trimming of TCR beta chains was associated with a missense DCLRE1C variant in a later genetic analysis, and the association was replicated in an independent cohort. Correlated functional status among segregating V segments might be attributable to linkage disequilibrium, but an unknown experimental factor could not be ruled out. Specific HLA alleles were associated with 15,000 to 20,000 TCR beta sequences at a false discovery rate of 0.05 in a later analysis. In this cohort, only TCR beta chains were sequenced, and detectable features were limited by the absence of alpha or paired-chain data. A later analysis found that HLA-associated TCR beta chains were more clonally expanded and had lower generation probabilities than equally common non-associated chains. Compared with the 666-donor mean, donors in an Asian-associated ancestry cluster had fewer N-insertions in productive TCRs, according to a later genetic analysis. A later analysis found that most CMV-associated TCR beta chains appeared HLA-restricted, with HLA associations seemingly driven largely by CMV exposure. According to a later analysis, parvovirus B19, influenza, CMV and Epstein-Barr virus appeared linked to several top co-occurrence clusters.

The cohort comprised hundreds of healthy bone marrow donors. At the time of sampling, every cohort member was nominally healthy, though immune exposures that went unrecorded were likely present. The donor was CMV seronegative and was included in the group of a few hundred seronegative cohort members. A peripheral blood sample was provided by each donor, and peripheral blood mononuclear cells were used for TCR beta sequencing. The Qiagen DNeasy Blood Extraction Kit was used to extract genomic DNA from the blood cell samples. The library was generated by the immunoSEQ multiplex PCR assay. A mixture of 60 forward primers for TCR Vbeta segments and 13 reverse primers for TCR Jbeta segments was used in the multiplex PCR. The CDR3 region of rearranged TCR beta genes was amplified from genomic DNA with a multiplex PCR assay. Amplified TCR beta libraries were sequenced as 87-base-pair reads on the Illumina HiSeq System. The paper's data handling went like this. A later analysis counted about 80 million unique TCR beta chains across the 550 to 800 repertoires, and 9 million to 14 million of these chains were shared by at least two donors. Raw reads were error-corrected and collapsed into unique sequences with a nearest-neighbor algorithm that merged closely related sequences to remove PCR and sequencing errors. Alignment of CDR3 sequences to IMGT reference sequences was used to assign V, D and J gene segments. Each retained sequence needed at least a six-nucleotide match to both a V gene segment and a J gene segment. Rearrangements were classified as productive when the CDR3 lacked stop codons and remained in frame with V and J, and all other rearrangements were classified as non-productive. Following IMGT convention, CDR3 was defined as the stretch from the second conserved V-encoded cysteine up to the conserved J-encoded phenylalanine. Sequences without an unambiguous match to a single V gene segment were excluded from the earlier analysis of approximately 600 of the donors. In an earlier analysis of 587 of the donors, V segments were called functional above 56.7% productive rearrangements and were called segregating when the between-donor standard deviation exceeded 5%. To diagnose cytomegalovirus status from the catalog of TCR beta chain sequences, a statistical classification framework was built. In a later analysis, V and J genes were assigned by comparing TCR nucleotide sequences against IMGT/GENE-DB human TR gene sequences. A later analysis assigned CDR3 sequences and most-parsimonious VDJ recombination scenarios with the TCRdist pipeline. In a later analysis, every TCR beta chain was defined by the combination of its CDR3 amino acid sequence and its V-gene family, and reads without a unique V-gene family were dropped. As a way to deal with suspected cross-contamination and a sequencing artifact, a later analysis dropped over 550 nucleotide sequences that were highly shared and had low generation probability. For each public chain, a later analysis derived a clonal expansion index from normalized ranks of inferred template counts within each repertoire. Generation probabilities in a later analysis came from a VDJ recombination model fitted to out-of-frame rearrangements, and those results were checked against IGoR. Hypergeometric tests were used in a later analysis to score TCR-TCR, TCR-HLA and TCR-CMV co-occurrence, with a repertoire-size bias correction applied to the TCR pairs. To estimate false discovery rates, a later analysis permuted the HLA or CMV assignments 20 times. A later analysis grouped co-occurring TCRs with DBSCAN, adding TCRdist sequence similarity when clustering within HLA-allele-positive subsets. Repertoires with fewer than 30,000 or more than 120,000 public chains, plus five repertoires with anomalous nucleotide sharing, were excluded from co-occurrence clustering. TCRdb provides this immuneACCESS table in a form limited to in-frame rearrangements. Some clones are lacking; in checked studies, under half of them reflect an unresolved V gene, and why the rest are absent is not known. Clonal size and the V and J genes are those of that table, whereas D and trimming came from the DNA. The sample table on file contains 31,000 or so clones. Around 4.5% of the sample rests with the top ten.

To note about this clone: The antigen it binds to is not known.

The germline V gene (reference sequence) sets CDR1 to GTSNPN and CDR2 to SVGIG. The cysteine opens and the phenylalanine closes a CDR3 of 13 amino acids. The kept DNA is CDR3 alone, 39 bases in frame from the first base. The junction shows trimming of 2 bases on V and 6 bases on J, and the gene matches do not reach 3 bases of it. The rearranged segments are TRBV30 and TRBJ1-3, with 8 junctional bases fitting TRBD1. This receptor was taken from a female donor in good health and CMV-seronegative. The sequenced sample was PBMCs. The sequenced DNA is TGTGCCTGGAGTCGGGACAGGCCAAACACCATATATTTT. This is translated as CAWSRDRPNTIYF.